This TCR beta chain came from a study of cytomegalovirus exposure and HLA in healthy donors. The overall study: The roughly 130 validation repertoires used the same platform as the roughly 670 first-cohort repertoires (as reported by a later analysis).

Germline CDR1 reads MDHEN; CDR2 reads SYDVKM. CDR3 length: 15 amino acids. Between the trimmed V and J ends, which lost 5 bases and 2 bases, there was a span of 15 bases. This clone was seen a handful of times. Its antigen remains unidentified. The method was immunoSEQ multiplex PCR; TCRdb's version includes in-frame clones alone and lacks a portion of them. The sample holds roughly 350,000 clones; 70% to 90% are singletons and the top ten take around 0.8%. Study-wide results and limits: TCR beta chains numbering under 200 were designated cytomegalovirus-associated. In vitro confirmation showed three CMV-associated chains to be CMV antigen specific.

The V and J genes are TRBV28 and TRBJ1-2, with D possibly TRBD1 on 6 matching bases. The sequence was obtained from a woman aged 18 to 35 in good health and CMV-seronegative. The sequenced sample was PBMCs. The CDR3 bases are TGTGCCAGCAGTGCCAGGGGAGCAGGCAACTATGGCTACACCTTC. Amino acid sequence: CASSARGAGNYGYTF.